A selection of T cell receptor beta chains follows, all from one sample in a study of T cell responses to AZD1222 COVID-19 vaccine. Profiled with immunoSEQ multiplex PCR; TCRdb holds only in-frame clones, not every one. The profile shows 90,000 to 120,000 clones, approximately 86% of them singletons. This material consisted of peripheral blood, taken on day 0 of AZD1222 vaccination. The receptors come from an adult in good health. The CDR3 runs from the conserved cysteine through the conserved F or W. Fields, in order: clone size, J gene, V gene, D gene, CDR3 DNA, CDR3 protein. The D gene is left open where the match is weak. The listing skips clone size in some rows; elsewhere it reads once, few, many or a size class.

. | TRBJ2-2 | TRBV6-5 | . | TGTGCCAGCAAACAGGGGAACACCGGGGAGCTGTTTTTT | CASKQGNTGELFF
. | TRBJ1-1 | TRBV20-1 | . | TGCAGTGCTAGTGGCCAGCGCGCTGAAGCTTTCTTT | CSASGQRAEAFF
. | TRBJ2-2 | TRBV19 | . | TGTGCCAGTAGTATTATAGGACATCTTACGGCGAACACCGGGGAGCTGTTTTTT | CASSIIGHLTANTGELFF
. | TRBJ1-1 | TRBV18 | . | TGTGCCAGCTCACCCGACTCAGGGCCGTCCAAAGCTTTCTTT | CASSPDSGPSKAFF
. | TRBJ1-4 | TRBV30 | . | TGTGCCCGCAGACGCCCTAATGAAAAACTGTTTTTT | CARRRPNEKLFF
. | TRBJ1-3 | TRBV10-3 | . | TGTGCCATCAGTGACAGGCCCAACTCTGGAAACACCATATATTTT | CAISDRPNSGNTIYF
. | TRBJ1-1 | TRBV4-1 | . | TGCGCCAGCAGCCCCCCTGTCGGAAGGGGGAACACTGAAGCTTTCTTT | CASSPPVGRGNTEAFF
. | TRBJ1-1 | TRBV29-1 | . | TGCAGCGTTGAAGGGAGGGACGAAGCTTTCTTT | CSVEGRDEAFF
. | TRBJ1-2 | TRBV6-5 | . | TGTGCCAGCAGTTCCACAGAGCCACCCCCTAGCACCTTC | CASSSTEPPPSTF
. | TRBJ2-5 | TRBV5-1 | . | TGCGCCAGCAGCTTGGGAGAAGAGACCCAGTACTTC | CASSLGEETQYF
. | TRBJ1-3 | TRBV7-9 | . | TGTGCCAGCAGCTTAACCCCAGGACGGGACACCATATATTTT | CASSLTPGRDTIYF
. | TRBJ2-7 | TRBV29-1 | . | TGCAGCGTTGAAGATGATAGGATGGCCTACGAGCAGTACTTC | CSVEDDRMAYEQYF
. | TRBJ2-5 | TRBV28 | TRBD1 | TGTGCCAGCAGTTCCTCGCCGGGACAGGGGGACCAAGAGACCCAGTACTTC | CASSSSPGQGDQETQYF
. | TRBJ1-6 | TRBV5-6 | . | TGTGCCAGCAGCCCTGACAGGTTCGGCTCACCCCTCCACTTT | CASSPDRFGSPLHF
. | TRBJ1-2 | TRBV15 | . | TGTGCCACCAGCAGAGATCGGCTGAACTATGGCTACACCTTC | CATSRDRLNYGYTF
. | TRBJ2-5 | TRBV7-8 | . | TGTGCCAGCAGCTCGACAGCAGGGGACGGGGAGACCCAGTACTTC | CASSSTAGDGETQYF
. | TRBJ1-5 | TRBV3-1/TRBV3-2 | . | TGTGCCAGCAGCCAAGAGCCCCCCAGGGGAGATCAGCCCCAGCATTTT | CASSQEPPRGDQPQHF
. | TRBJ2-7 | TRBV29-1 | TRBD1 | TGCAGCGTTGAGGGTGGGACAGGGGCCAACGAGCAGTACTTC | CSVEGGTGANEQYF
. | TRBJ1-5 | TRBV6-5 | . | TGTGCCAGCGTGAGGGCGGAGAATAGCAATCAGCCCCAGCATTTT | CASVRAENSNQPQHF
. | TRBJ2-1 | TRBV10-3 | TRBD2 | TGTGCCATCAGTGGGAGCGGGGGGCTGACGAATGAGCAGTTCTTC | CAISGSGGLTNEQFF
. | TRBJ1-2 | TRBV2 | . | TGTGCCAGCAGTTCAACGACTATCTATGGTGGCTACACCTTC | CASSSTTIYGGYTF
. | TRBJ2-5 | TRBV7-8 | . | TGTGCCACCGTTGCTAGCGTCCAAGAGACCCAGTACTTC | CATVASVQETQYF
. | TRBJ1-4 | TRBV5-1 | . | TGCGCCAGCAGCTTACAGGCGAGGAAAGAAAAACTGTTTTTT | CASSLQARKEKLFF
. | TRBJ1-2 | TRBV27 | . | TGTGCCAGCGCAAGGGACGGACCTAACTATGGCTACACCTTC | CASARDGPNYGYTF
once | TRBJ1-4 | TRBV7-2 | TRBD1 | TGTGCCAGCAGCGCGGGACAGGGTAATGAAAAACTGTTTTTT | CASSAGQGNEKLFF
. | TRBJ1-5 | TRBV5-8 | . | TGTGCCAGCAGCTTGGGGACAGCAGTTCAGCCCCAGCATTTT | CASSLGTAVQPQHF
once | TRBJ1-2 | TRBV29-1 | TRBD1 | TGCAGCGTTTTAGGGGGCGCCGGAAACTATGGCTACACCTTC | CSVLGGAGNYGYTF
. | TRBJ2-5 | TRBV10-1 | . | TGCGCCAGCATCGTGGAGACCCAGTACTTC | CASIVETQYF
. | TRBJ2-5 | TRBV5-6 | TRBD1 | TGTGCCAGCAGCTTCGTAAGGACAGGGGGAGGGGAGACCCAGTACTTC | CASSFVRTGGGETQYF
. | TRBJ1-1 | TRBV28 | TRBD1 | TGTGCCAGCAGTTTAACAGGGGGCACTGAAGCTTTCTTT | CASSLTGGTEAFF
. | TRBJ1-6 | TRBV6-5 | TRBD1 | TGTGCCAGCAAACTAAGACAGGGCGGTTCACCCCTCCACTTT | CASKLRQGGSPLHF
. | TRBJ1-4 | TRBV30 | . | TGTGCCTGGAATACAGGGATCCCTAATGAAAAACTGTTTTTT | CAWNTGIPNEKLFF
. | TRBJ2-1 | TRBV7-2 | TRBD1 | TGTGCCAGCAGCTCACCGGGACAGGGTATATTCTTC | CASSSPGQGIFF
once | TRBJ2-1 | TRBV2 | TRBD2 | TGTGCCAGCAGGCCGACTAGCGGGGGGGTAAACAATGAGCAGTTCTTC | CASRPTSGGVNNEQFF
. | TRBJ1-6 | TRBV28 | TRBD1 | TGTGCCAGCCGGGGGACAGGAAATTCACCCCTCCACTTT | CASRGTGNSPLHF
. | TRBJ1-4 | TRBV5-3 | TRBD1 | TGTGCCAGAATCATTTCCTCACCGGGACAGGAGGCAACTAATGAAAAACTGTTTTTT | CARIISSPGQEATNEKLFF
. | TRBJ1-6 | TRBV7-9 | TRBD1 | TGTGCCAGCACCATTGGGGACAGAACCAATTCACCCCTCCACTTT | CASTIGDRTNSPLHF
. | TRBJ2-1 | TRBV5-1 | . | TGCGCCAGCACCATGACAGTACCTGACAATGAGCAGTTCTTC | CASTMTVPDNEQFF
few | TRBJ1-3 | TRBV7-3 | . | TGTGCCAGCAGCTTAATGGCAGCTGGAAACACCATATATTTT | CASSLMAAGNTIYF
. | TRBJ2-3 | TRBV5-1 | . | TGCGCCAGCAGCGGCTCAGGGACGTTTACAGATACGCAGTATTTT | CASSGSGTFTDTQYF
. | TRBJ2-3 | TRBV9 | TRBD2 | TGTGCCAGCAGCCTACACGAGGGGACTAGCGGGGTAGATACGCAGTATTTT | CASSLHEGTSGVDTQYF
. | TRBJ1-5 | TRBV6-6 | TRBD1 | TGTGCCAGCAGTTACCAGGACAGGGGGAGTCAGCCCCAGCATTTT | CASSYQDRGSQPQHF
. | TRBJ2-5 | TRBV29-1 | TRBD2 | TGCAGCGTGCCCAGCGGGGGGGACCAAGAGACCCAGTACTTC | CSVPSGGDQETQYF
once | TRBJ1-4 | TRBV4-3 | . | TGCGCCAGCAGCCAAGACAGGGTGGATGAAAAACTGTTTTTT | CASSQDRVDEKLFF
once | TRBJ2-3 | TRBV12-3/TRBV12-4 | . | TGTGCCAGCAGTAACACAGGGTGGAATACGCAGTATTTT | CASSNTGWNTQYF
. | TRBJ1-1 | TRBV6-5 | . | TGTGCCACTGTACAGGGTTTATTCACTGAAGCTTTCTTT | CATVQGLFTEAFF
. | TRBJ2-5 | TRBV5-1 | . | TGCGCCAGCAGCTTGGTATTGGGAGAGACCCAGTACTTC | CASSLVLGETQYF
. | TRBJ2-7 | TRBV6-5 | TRBD1 | TGTGCCAGCAGGGACTGGACAGGGGGAACTTACGAGCAGTACTTC | CASRDWTGGTYEQYF
once | TRBJ2-3 | TRBV12-3/TRBV12-4 | . | TGTGCCAGCAGCCTCGTTCGCACAGATACGCAGTATTTT | CASSLVRTDTQYF
. | TRBJ1-6 | TRBV2 | . | TGTGCCAGCAGTGAGGGGGACCCCCTCCACTTT | CASSEGDPLHF
. | TRBJ1-1 | TRBV7-2 | . | TGTGCCAGCAGCTTAAAGGGACTTATGAACACTGAAGCTTTCTTT | CASSLKGLMNTEAFF
. | TRBJ2-5 | TRBV7-2 | . | TGTGCCAGCAGCCAAACCCGGGGTCAAGAGACCCAGTACTTC | CASSQTRGQETQYF
. | TRBJ1-1 | TRBV9 | . | TGTGCCAGCAGCGTAGGGGGGGTGAACACTGAAGCTTTCTTT | CASSVGGVNTEAFF
. | TRBJ2-1 | TRBV6-5 | . | TGTGCCAGCAGGCAAGCCACCTCCTACAATGAGCAGTTCTTC | CASRQATSYNEQFF
. | TRBJ2-7 | TRBV7-2 | TRBD1 | TGTGCCAGCAGCTTAGAAACAGGGGCGTCATCCTACGAGCAGTACTTC | CASSLETGASSYEQYF
. | TRBJ1-2 | TRBV18 | . | TGTGCCAGCTCACGTCTCCTTGAGAGCTACACCTTC | CASSRLLESYTF
. | TRBJ2-5 | TRBV6-5 | . | TGTGCCAGCAGCTCGGGAGTACGAGAGACCCAGTACTTC | CASSSGVRETQYF